The source of this T cell receptor (beta chain) is a study of response to subunit inactivated influenza vaccine (dated by TCRdb to between 2017 and 2018). Looking at the study overall: Deep quantitative T cell receptor repertoire profiling was used in the study to track responses to a trivalent subunit inactivated influenza vaccine.

Note on this clonotype: Its specific antigen is unknown. It may be a read error: a sequence one base away is much more abundant.

What the authors observed across the whole study: It was suggested by the authors that each seasonal influenza vaccination may recruit only a limited number of new T cells.

The protocol used for the library was RT-PCR. The sequencing machine was an Illumina HiSeq 2500. TCRdb took the public reads, trimmed them with fastp at Q25, ran MiXCR for clone calling and kept in-frame beta chains. Identical CDR3 proteins give one entry, which carries the most common genes and DNA. Here the sample has some 850,000 distinct CDR3 sequences; less than 20% occur a single time. Of the sample, around 9.9% is held by the ten largest clones. CDR1 and CDR2, looked up from the germline V gene (reference sequence), are DFQATT and SNEGSKA. The CDR3 runs 14 amino acids, cysteine and phenylalanine included. The read is trimmed to its CDR3 DNA, 42 bases read in frame from base 1.

The chain was built from TRBV20-1 and TRBJ2-1, and TRBD2 matches 12 of the central bases. The material was PBMCs from blood, obtained around 5 days after vaccination. The sequence was obtained from a middle-aged man who received an inactivated influenza vaccine. Donor details come from another sample of the same person, matched by shared clones. CDR3 sequence: CCGRLAGAYNEQFF. The DNA sequence is TGCTGTGGTCGACTAGCGGGAGCATACAATGAGCAGTTCTTC.